This T cell receptor beta chain came from a study of cytomegalovirus exposure and HLA in healthy donors. Study at large: A later analysis reported the 95 to 150 validation repertoires used the same platform as the roughly 700 first-cohort repertoires. Notes on the study in general: According to reports, the classifier identified cytomegalovirus status with high specificity and sensitivity. Rare TCR sequences predominated, though certain public TCRs were found in many donors. Cytomegalovirus-associated TCR beta chains were listed, numbering roughly 150.

V was cut by 0 bases and J by 3 bases, with 9 bases left in between. Germline CDR1 is KGHSH and CDR2 is LQKENI. The CDR3 length is 15 residues. Turning to this clone: As yet, its antigen is unknown.

The protocol was immunoSEQ multiplex PCR, while the TCRdb copy is restricted to in-frame clones and leaves out a portion. The sample includes about 200,000 clones, around 80% seen only once; the top ten take over 0.95%. The receptor comes from a woman in her thirties in good health and CMV-seronegative. The chain joins TRBV18 to TRBJ2-1; tentative D call: TRBD1 (5 bases). The sequenced sample consisted of PBMCs. The CDR3 spells CASSPPGRNYNEQFF. In DNA form, the CDR3 reads TGTGCCAGCTCACCACCGGGGCGGAACTACAATGAGCAGTTCTTC.